The clone carrying this T cell receptor beta chain was detected a few times. Using its own MiXCR run on the 5' RACE reads, TCRdb lists one record per CDR3 protein. The table includes 640,000 or so distinct CDR3 sequences, roughly 6% detected once. This entry comes from a study of identical twins. This sequence was found in a young man in good health. Sequencing input: naive T cells sorted from blood.

The CDR3 protein is CASSYLSISYEQYF. CDR3 bases: TGTGCCAGCAGTTACCTCAGCATCTCCTACGAGCAGTACTTC. The gene calls are TRBV6-2 or TRBV6-3 and TRBJ2-7; no reliable D call. This CDR3 comprises 14 residues. Germline loops: CDR1 MNHEY, CDR2 SVGEGT. The V end was cut by 2 bases, the J end by 0 bases, with 8 bases between.